This TCR beta chain was obtained from a study of blood T cell repertoires in COVID-19. In the study overall: Donors in the United States, Italy and Spain gave samples during acute or convalescent COVID-19. PBMCs, B-cell-depleted T cells, or T cells were the source of the cDNA or gDNA that made up the material.

Authors' data handling: From reference gene primer amplification, estimates of nucleated cell counts were derived. Generated by immunoSEQ multiplex PCR, the TCRdb table keeps only in-frame clones and is missing some. For V, J and clone size, that table is used; D and trimming come from the DNA. This table has over 120,000 clones, 70% to 90% appearing once. This CDR3 comprises 16 residues. Per germline, CDR1 SGHDN and CDR2 FVKESK. V lost 4 bases and J lost 6; bases outside the gene matches: 11. The receptor was derived from a man between 65 and 85 years old with acute or convalescent COVID-19. This chain links TRBV14 with TRBJ2-1; 8 bases map to TRBD1. The sequenced sample consisted of peripheral blood. The CDR3 sequence: CASSRIQGALLNEQFF. The CDR3 bases are TGTGCCAGCAGCCGGATCCAGGGGGCTCTCCTCAATGAGCAGTTCTTC.